This T cell receptor (beta chain) is drawn from a study of tumor and adjacent non-tumor tissue in lung cancer (dated by TCRdb to 2017 to 2018). Notes on the research overall: Of the cohort, eleven to twelve patients had adenocarcinoma, 2 had squamous cell carcinoma and 1 had small cell lung cancer. The 15 or so patients were aged roughly 31 to 80 years, included about ten men and 5 women, and had TNM stage I to III disease. The study compared bulk TCRbeta repertoires between lung tumor tissue and matched distant non-tumor lung tissue from more than twelve lung cancer patients. TCRbeta CDR3 sequencing was performed on thirty paired specimens, with one tumor sample and one normal lung sample collected per patient. Sequencing generated a total of around 120 million productive TCRbeta reads, averaging around 4.2 million reads per sample. General conclusions and limits of the study: Peripheral blood was not sequenced, so blood TCRbeta repertoires were not examined in the lung cancer patients of the study. The top 100 clones accounted for a significantly larger cumulative portion of the repertoire in normal lung than in tumor tissue. The cohort had only around 14 patients, and the authors noted that larger samples and more detailed clinical data are needed. TCR diversity (inverse Simpson) was significantly higher in tumor than in normal lung tissue (roughly 390 vs 170, P = 0.0075, Mann-Whitney U test). Significantly higher TCR diversity was found in younger patients, and higher tumor TCR diversity was associated with shorter overall and disease-free survival. The methods do not name the sequencing platform or mention unique molecular identifiers.

RNA was extracted from bulk unsorted tissue and checked for quality with a NanoDrop ND-1000 and an Agilent 2100. Distant non-tumor tissue taken more than 3 cm from the tumor edge was used as the normal lung sample. The donors were newly diagnosed lung cancer patients admitted for thoracic surgery in China from August to November 2014 who had not received prior chemotherapy. Anyone who had undergone radiotherapy or chemotherapy before, or who had another cancer at the same time, was left out of the study. Pieces of surgical tissue measuring 1-2 cm3 were kept in RNAlater solution and held at -80 degrees C until needed. Taken from the germline V gene, the CDR1 and CDR2 loops are SQVTM and ANQGSEA. The CDR3 contains 14 residues, cysteine and phenylalanine counted. The kept DNA is CDR3 alone, 42 bases in frame from the first base. On this clonotype: Its antigen is still unknown. The junction and the germline gene differ at one end; a read error may be behind it.

The receptor library was made with multiplex PCR. Sequencing was carried out with an Illumina HiSeq 2500. TCRbeta libraries were constructed through three rounds of nested PCR with primers (Table S4) according to protocols adapted from ARM-PCR. Before sequencing, PCR products of 200-500 bp were cut from the gel and purified using the QIAquick gel extraction kit. The original methods were these. Trimmomatic was used to clean the reads, FLASH merged the cleaned reads into complete CDR3 sequences, and MiTCR assigned the sequences to V(D)J germline segments. Clonal diversity was calculated as the inverse Simpson's index using VDJtools. A read counted as productive if the sequence was in-frame and lacked a premature stop codon. TCRdb took the public reads, trimmed them with fastp at Q25, ran MiXCR for clone calling and kept in-frame beta chains. Each record represents a unique CDR3 protein, reported with the most common genes and DNA among its rows. TCRdb's processing, not the authors' own work, is the source of the V and J calls. This sample holds about 86,000 distinct CDR3 sequences; around three quarters were observed only once. Around a fifth of the sample is taken by the ten largest.

Material: distant non-tumor lung tissue. The chain is assembled from TRBV29-1 and TRBJ2-2; 8 junctional bases match TRBD1. The receptor was isolated from a woman aged 45-65 years with non-small cell lung cancer. At the DNA level, the sequence is TGCAGAGTGCAAGGACAGGGTGTCACCGGGGAGATGTTTTTT. It specifies CRVQGQGVTGEMFF.